The rows below give T cell receptor beta chains drawn from one sample of a study of OX40 agonist ivuxolimab in advanced cancers. Data came from immunoSEQ multiplex PCR; TCRdb stores just in-frame clones and leaves some out. This table has roughly 50,000 clones, around nine tenths appearing once. The input for sequencing was CD4+ or CD8+ T cells sorted from blood, taken in a trial of the OX40 agonist ivuxolimab. The receptors derive from an adult with an advanced solid tumor such as melanoma, head and neck, liver or kidney cancer. Both conserved end residues are part of each CDR3. The order of the fields is clone size, V gene, D gene, CDR3 length, J gene, CDR3 DNA, CDR3 protein. D genes are given only for firm matches. Where a row states a size, it is once, few, many or the class of an expanded clone; other rows omit it.

abundance: .; v_gene: TRBV6-5; d_gene: .; len: 14; j_gene: TRBJ1-2; CDR3nt: TGTGCCAGCAGTCCCCTCCAAGGGGTTTTTGGCTACACCTTC; CDR3aa: CASSPLQGVFGYTF
abundance: few; v_gene: TRBV13; d_gene: TRBD2; len: 15; j_gene: TRBJ2-7; CDR3nt: TGTGCCAGCAGCCCAGGGACTAGCGGGAGTCGAGAGCAGTACTTC; CDR3aa: CASSPGTSGSREQYF
abundance: .; v_gene: TRBV5-4; d_gene: TRBD2; len: 15; j_gene: TRBJ2-3; CDR3nt: TGTGCCAGCAGCGTACTAGCGGGACTCCGGAATACGCAGTATTTT; CDR3aa: CASSVLAGLRNTQYF
abundance: .; v_gene: TRBV1; d_gene: .; len: 19; j_gene: TRBJ2-3; CDR3nt: TGCACCAGCAGCCAGGCTAGGGGGAGGCTAGCAGTACAAACAGATACGCAGTATTTT; CDR3aa: CTSSQARGRLAVQTDTQYF
abundance: .; v_gene: TRBV7-8; d_gene: .; len: 13; j_gene: TRBJ1-1; CDR3nt: TGTGCCAGCAGCTTAGACGCAAACACTGAAGCTTTCTTT; CDR3aa: CASSLDANTEAFF
abundance: .; v_gene: TRBV11-2; d_gene: TRBD1; len: 16; j_gene: TRBJ2-3; CDR3nt: TGTGCCAGCAGCCATTGGACAGGGGGGAGCACAGATACGCAGTATTTT; CDR3aa: CASSHWTGGSTDTQYF
abundance: .; v_gene: TRBV5-6; d_gene: .; len: 12; j_gene: TRBJ2-1; CDR3nt: TGTGCCAGCAGCGCCCTAGCGATTGAGCAGTTCTTC; CDR3aa: CASSALAIEQFF
abundance: .; v_gene: TRBV7-9; d_gene: TRBD1; len: 15; j_gene: TRBJ1-5; CDR3nt: TGTGCCAGCAGCTTGACAGGGGCGTCCAATCAGCCCCAGCATTTT; CDR3aa: CASSLTGASNQPQHF
abundance: .; v_gene: TRBV4-2; d_gene: .; len: 15; j_gene: TRBJ2-2; CDR3nt: TGTGCCAGCAGCGCACCGGGACATAACACCGGGGAGCTGTTTTTT; CDR3aa: CASSAPGHNTGELFF
abundance: .; v_gene: TRBV27; d_gene: .; len: 15; j_gene: TRBJ2-1; CDR3nt: TGTGCCAGCAGCCAAGCGGGGACAGTTTACAATGAGCAGTTCTTC; CDR3aa: CASSQAGTVYNEQFF
abundance: .; v_gene: TRBV6-5; d_gene: .; len: 12; j_gene: TRBJ2-7; CDR3nt: TGTGCCAGCTGGGGGTCCTCCTACGAGCAGTACTTC; CDR3aa: CASWGSSYEQYF
abundance: .; v_gene: TRBV23-1; d_gene: .; len: 13; j_gene: TRBJ2-7; CDR3nt: TGCGCCAGCAGTCAATCAAGTAGTTACGAGCAGTACTTC; CDR3aa: CASSQSSSYEQYF
abundance: .; v_gene: TRBV5-6; d_gene: TRBD2; len: 15; j_gene: TRBJ2-1; CDR3nt: TGTGCCAGCAGCTTGTCTCCGGGACTAGCGGGAGACCTGTTCTTC; CDR3aa: CASSLSPGLAGDLFF
abundance: .; v_gene: TRBV7-9; d_gene: TRBD1; len: 19; j_gene: TRBJ2-3; CDR3nt: TGTGCCAGCAGCCTGGACAGGATTCGGGCCGAGTGGGACACAGATACGCAGTATTTT; CDR3aa: CASSLDRIRAEWDTDTQYF
abundance: .; v_gene: TRBV29-1; d_gene: .; len: 10; j_gene: TRBJ1-1; CDR3nt: TGCAGCGCCGTGGACACTGAAGCTTTCTTT; CDR3aa: CSAVDTEAFF
abundance: .; v_gene: TRBV7-2; d_gene: .; len: 12; j_gene: TRBJ2-2; CDR3nt: TGTGCCAGCAGCTTTGGTTCCGGGGAGCTGTTTTTT; CDR3aa: CASSFGSGELFF
abundance: .; v_gene: TRBV5-6; d_gene: .; len: 17; j_gene: TRBJ2-7; CDR3nt: TGTGCCAGCAGCCCCAGGGCCGGAGGGGATCTTTTCTACGAGCAGTACTTC; CDR3aa: CASSPRAGGDLFYEQYF
abundance: .; v_gene: TRBV7-8; d_gene: .; len: 13; j_gene: TRBJ2-7; CDR3nt: TGTGCCAGCAGCCCCGGGACCTCCTACGAGCAGTACTTC; CDR3aa: CASSPGTSYEQYF
abundance: once; v_gene: TRBV19; d_gene: .; len: 15; j_gene: TRBJ2-2; CDR3nt: TGTGCCAGTAGTGAGATGACACCCTCCACCGGGGAGCTGTTTTTT; CDR3aa: CASSEMTPSTGELFF
abundance: .; v_gene: TRBV5-5; d_gene: TRBD1; len: 15; j_gene: TRBJ2-1; CDR3nt: TGTGCCAGCAGCTTGGTCTGGACAGGGGGTAATGAGCAGTTCTTC; CDR3aa: CASSLVWTGGNEQFF
abundance: .; v_gene: TRBV11-2; d_gene: .; len: 16; j_gene: TRBJ2-5; CDR3nt: TGTGCCAGCAGCTTAGTAGGGGGGGGTACTCTAGAGACCCAGTACTTC; CDR3aa: CASSLVGGGTLETQYF
abundance: .; v_gene: TRBV7-9; d_gene: .; len: 13; j_gene: TRBJ2-1; CDR3nt: TGTGCCAGCAGCCCCCCACACCGAGATGAGCAGTTCTTC; CDR3aa: CASSPPHRDEQFF
abundance: .; v_gene: TRBV25-1; d_gene: .; len: 14; j_gene: TRBJ2-1; CDR3nt: TGTGCCAGCAGTGACCGGGACACCTACAATGAGCAGTTCTTC; CDR3aa: CASSDRDTYNEQFF
abundance: .; v_gene: TRBV5-6; d_gene: .; len: 13; j_gene: TRBJ1-2; CDR3nt: TGTGCCAGCACGGGCCCCTATAACTATGGCTACACCTTC; CDR3aa: CASTGPYNYGYTF
abundance: .; v_gene: TRBV7-9; d_gene: TRBD2; len: 15; j_gene: TRBJ2-7; CDR3nt: TGTGCCAGCAGCTTAGGGACTAGCGGGTCCTACGAGCAGTACTTC; CDR3aa: CASSLGTSGSYEQYF
abundance: .; v_gene: TRBV6-5; d_gene: .; len: 13; j_gene: TRBJ1-1; CDR3nt: TGTGCCAGCAGTTACACCGAGAACACTGAAGCTTTCTTT; CDR3aa: CASSYTENTEAFF
abundance: .; v_gene: TRBV5-1; d_gene: TRBD1; len: 17; j_gene: TRBJ2-7; CDR3nt: TGCGCCAGCAGCTTGTCTAGTCCGGGACAGGGGTACTACGAGCAGTACTTC; CDR3aa: CASSLSSPGQGYYEQYF
abundance: .; v_gene: TRBV4-2; d_gene: TRBD1; len: 17; j_gene: TRBJ1-1; CDR3nt: TGTGCCAGCAGCCCCCCCAAGGGACAGCACCGGGACACTGAAGCTTTCTTT; CDR3aa: CASSPPKGQHRDTEAFF
abundance: once; v_gene: TRBV6-4; d_gene: .; len: 14; j_gene: TRBJ2-1; CDR3nt: TGTGCCAGCAGGCCGGGAATAGGAGGGGATGAGCAGTTCTTC; CDR3aa: CASRPGIGGDEQFF
abundance: .; v_gene: TRBV7-9; d_gene: .; len: 14; j_gene: TRBJ2-5; CDR3nt: TGTGCCAGCAGCGCGGACAACCTCCAAGAGACCCAGTACTTC; CDR3aa: CASSADNLQETQYF